The sequence of this T cell receptor (beta chain) was determined in a study of blood T cell repertoires in COVID-19. Study details: The study drew acute and convalescent COVID-19 samples from the United States, Italy and Spain.

Per the original methods: Cell counts per sample came from amplifying reference gene primers. Measured with immunoSEQ multiplex PCR; TCRdb has only the in-frame clones, and not every one. For V, J and clone size, that table is used; D and trimming come from the DNA. The table includes around 700,000 clones, approximately 90% detected once. Germline V lookup: CDR1 SGHRS, CDR2 YFSETQ. The J segment lost 3 bases and the V segment lost 2 bases, leaving 4 bases of the junction unmatched. CDR3 length: 15 amino acids. The rearrangement joins TRBV5-1 to TRBJ1-5; TRBD1 agrees at 8 bases. The clonotype was recovered from a woman younger than 30 with acute or convalescent COVID-19. Material: peripheral blood. CDR3 nucleotides: TGCGCCAGCAGCTTACAGGGGGACTACAATCAGCCCCAGCATTTT. Protein: CASSLQGDYNQPQHF. The full variable domain, completed using reference TRBV5-1 and TRBJ1-5, is KAGVTQTPRYLIKTRGQQVTLSCSPISGHRSVSWYQQTPGQGLQFLFEYFSETQRNKGNFPGRFSGRQFSNSRSEMNVSTLELGDSALYLCASSLQGDYNQPQHFGDGTRLSIL.